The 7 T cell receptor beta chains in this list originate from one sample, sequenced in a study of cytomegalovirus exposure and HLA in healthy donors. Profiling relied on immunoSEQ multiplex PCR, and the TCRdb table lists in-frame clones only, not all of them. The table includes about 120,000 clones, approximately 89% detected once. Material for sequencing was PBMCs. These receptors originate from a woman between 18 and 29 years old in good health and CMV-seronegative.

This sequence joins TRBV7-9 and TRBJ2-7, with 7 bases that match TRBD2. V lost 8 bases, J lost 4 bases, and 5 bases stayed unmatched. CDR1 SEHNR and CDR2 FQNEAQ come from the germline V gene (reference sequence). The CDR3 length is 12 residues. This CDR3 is CASGAGRYEQYF. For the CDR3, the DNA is TGTGCCAGCGGGGCCGGGAGGTACGAGCAGTACTTC.

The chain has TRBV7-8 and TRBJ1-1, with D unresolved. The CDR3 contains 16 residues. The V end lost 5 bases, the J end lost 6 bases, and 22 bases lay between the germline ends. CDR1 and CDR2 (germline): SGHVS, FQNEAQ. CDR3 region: CASSPGRMSGVAEAFF. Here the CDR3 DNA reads TGTGCCAGCAGCCCGGGTAGGATGTCGGGTGTGGCTGAAGCTTTCTTT.

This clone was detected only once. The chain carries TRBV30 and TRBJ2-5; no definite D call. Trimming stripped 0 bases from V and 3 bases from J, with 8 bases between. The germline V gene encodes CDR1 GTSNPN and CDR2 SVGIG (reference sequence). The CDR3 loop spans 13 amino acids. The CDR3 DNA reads TGTGCCTGGAGTGTAACGGGTGAAGAGACCCAGTACTTC. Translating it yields CAWSVTGEETQYF.

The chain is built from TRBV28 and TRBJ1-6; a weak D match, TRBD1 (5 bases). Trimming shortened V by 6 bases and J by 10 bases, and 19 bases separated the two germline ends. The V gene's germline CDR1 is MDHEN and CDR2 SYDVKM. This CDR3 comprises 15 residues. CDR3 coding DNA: TGTGCCAGCAGCCGGAGTTTTCGGCCAGGGTCACCCCTCCACTTT. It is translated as CASSRSFRPGSPLHF.

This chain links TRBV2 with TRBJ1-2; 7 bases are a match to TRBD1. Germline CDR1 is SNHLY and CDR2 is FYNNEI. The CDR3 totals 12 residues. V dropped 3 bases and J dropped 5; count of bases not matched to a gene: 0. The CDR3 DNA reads TGTGCCAGCAGTGAGGGACAGTATGGCTACACCTTC. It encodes CASSEGQYGYTF.

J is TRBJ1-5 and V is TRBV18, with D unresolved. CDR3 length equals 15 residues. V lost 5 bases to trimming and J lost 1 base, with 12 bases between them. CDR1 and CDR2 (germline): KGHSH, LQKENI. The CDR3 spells CASSEPSASNQPQHF. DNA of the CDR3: TGTGCCAGCTCAGAACCGAGTGCCAGCAATCAGCCCCAGCATTTT.

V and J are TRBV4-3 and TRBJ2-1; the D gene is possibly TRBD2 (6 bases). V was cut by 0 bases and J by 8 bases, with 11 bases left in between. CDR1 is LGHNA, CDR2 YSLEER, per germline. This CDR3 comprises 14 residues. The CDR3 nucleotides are TGCGCCAGCAGCCAAGAGACTAGTGCCTATGAGCAGTTCTTC. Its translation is CASSQETSAYEQFF.